The clone carrying this T cell receptor (beta chain) has just a few counts. Its specificity is not known. The data were obtained in a study of glioma-infiltrating T cells. Study-wide background: Presurgical dexamethasone in glioma patients lasted six or fewer days.

Overall study results and limits: CDR3 overlap between tissue and blood was very small. Gliomas, especially low-grade, showed above-expected tissue-blood divergence; non-neoplastic patients showed below.

Amplification of TCR alpha and beta CDR3 regions from RNA used iRepertoire nested multiplex PCR. Input was about 95-400 ng of tissue mRNA or PBMC total RNA. TCRdb re-called the multiplex PCR reads with MiXCR, one entry per CDR3 protein. Of 300,000 to 450,000 distinct CDR3 sequences in the sample, 41% were seen once. CDR3 length: 13 residues. Trimming stripped 9 bases from V and 2 bases from J, with 11 bases between. The germline V gene encodes CDR1 MGHDK and CDR2 SYGVNS. The receptor's source is a human donor with low-grade glioma or glioblastoma, undergoing nonglioma brain surgery, or in good health (not recorded which). The V gene is TRBV25-1, the J gene TRBJ1-5; D is undetermined. The material sequenced was glioma tissue, nonneoplastic brain tissue, or PBMCs (not recorded which). The CDR3: CASQPGGNQPQHF. CDR3 DNA sequence: TGTGCCAGTCAACCCGGGGGCAATCAGCCCCAGCATTTT.